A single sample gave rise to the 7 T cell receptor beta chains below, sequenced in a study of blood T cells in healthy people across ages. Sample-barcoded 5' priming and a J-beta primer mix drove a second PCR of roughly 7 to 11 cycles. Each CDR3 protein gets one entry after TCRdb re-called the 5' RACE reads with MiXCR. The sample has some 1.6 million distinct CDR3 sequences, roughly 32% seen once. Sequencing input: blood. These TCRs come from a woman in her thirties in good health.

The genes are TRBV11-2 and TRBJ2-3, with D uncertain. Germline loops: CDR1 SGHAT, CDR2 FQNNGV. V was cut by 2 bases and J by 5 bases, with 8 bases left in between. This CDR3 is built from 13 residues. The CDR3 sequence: CASSLSPRDTQYF. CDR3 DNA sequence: TGTGCCAGCAGCTTATCCCCGAGAGATACGCAGTATTTT.

The CDR3 region is CASRDSGLSTDTQYF. The CDR3 DNA reads TGTGCCAGCAGAGACTCGGGACTTTCCACAGATACGCAGTATTTT. The J gene is TRBJ2-3, the V gene TRBV2, with D possibly being TRBD2 (6 bases). Germline V gene sequence: CDR1 SNHLY, CDR2 FYNNEI. The CDR3 is 15 amino acids. V was cut by 6 bases and J by 2 bases, with 15 bases left in between.

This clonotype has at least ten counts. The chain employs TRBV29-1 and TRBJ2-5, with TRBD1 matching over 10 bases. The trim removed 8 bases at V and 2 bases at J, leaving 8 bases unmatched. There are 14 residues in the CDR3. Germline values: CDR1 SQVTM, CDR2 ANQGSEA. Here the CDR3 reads CSIRQGAGQETQYF. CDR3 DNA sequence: TGCAGCATAAGACAGGGGGCTGGTCAAGAGACCCAGTACTTC.

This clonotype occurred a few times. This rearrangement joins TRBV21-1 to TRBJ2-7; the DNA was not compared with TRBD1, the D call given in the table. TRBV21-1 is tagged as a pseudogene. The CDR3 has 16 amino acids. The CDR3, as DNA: TGTGCCAGCAGCATTGTTACGCAGGGAAGGGTCTACGAGCAGTACTTC. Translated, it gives CASSIVTQGRVYEQYF.

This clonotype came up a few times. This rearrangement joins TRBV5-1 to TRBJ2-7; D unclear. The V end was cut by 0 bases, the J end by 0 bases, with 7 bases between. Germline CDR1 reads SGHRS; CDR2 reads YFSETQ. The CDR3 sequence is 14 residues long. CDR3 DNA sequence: TGCGCCAGCAGCTTGGAGGACCCCTCCTACGAGCAGTACTTC. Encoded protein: CASSLEDPSYEQYF.

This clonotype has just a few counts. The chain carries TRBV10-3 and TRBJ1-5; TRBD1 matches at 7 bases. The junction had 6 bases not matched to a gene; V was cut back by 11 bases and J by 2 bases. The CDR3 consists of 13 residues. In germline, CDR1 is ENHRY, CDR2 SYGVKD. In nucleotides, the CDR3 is TGTGCCGTCTCCCAGGGGGGCAATCAGCCCCAGCATTTT. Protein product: CAVSQGGNQPQHF.

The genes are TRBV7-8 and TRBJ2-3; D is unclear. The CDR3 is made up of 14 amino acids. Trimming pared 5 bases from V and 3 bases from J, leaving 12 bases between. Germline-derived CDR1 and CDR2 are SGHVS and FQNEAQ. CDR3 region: CASSPAMGTDTQYF. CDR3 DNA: TGTGCCAGCAGCCCCGCGATGGGAACAGATACGCAGTATTTT.